This T cell receptor beta chain was profiled in a study of immune characterization of retroperitoneal liposarcoma. Germline-derived CDR1 and CDR2 are WNHNN and SYGVQD (reference sequence). V lost 3 bases to trimming and J lost 6 bases; unmatched junction nucleotides: 6. This CDR3 comprises 15 residues. TCRdb re-called the PCR reads through MiXCR, storing one row per CDR3 protein. The sample lists approximately 9,300 distinct CDR3 sequences, about 39% occurring once. The TCR originated in a male donor with retroperitoneal liposarcoma. What was sequenced was tumor tissue. J is TRBJ2-3 and V is TRBV10-1; 10 bases map to TRBD2. Here the CDR3 DNA reads TGCGCCAGCAGTGACTCTAGCGGGAGAGGTGATACGCAGTATTTT. This codes for CASSDSSGRGDTQYF.